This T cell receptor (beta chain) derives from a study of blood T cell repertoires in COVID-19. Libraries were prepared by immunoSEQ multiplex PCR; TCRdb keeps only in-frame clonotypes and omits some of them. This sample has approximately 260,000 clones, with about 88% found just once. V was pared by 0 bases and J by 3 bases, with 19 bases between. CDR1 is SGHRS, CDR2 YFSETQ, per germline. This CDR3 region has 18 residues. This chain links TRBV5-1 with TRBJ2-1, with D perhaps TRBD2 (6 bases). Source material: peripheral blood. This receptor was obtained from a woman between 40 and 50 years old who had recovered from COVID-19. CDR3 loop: CASSLATPLAAIYNEQFF. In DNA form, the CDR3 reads TGCGCCAGCAGCTTGGCCACTCCACTAGCTGCGATCTACAATGAGCAGTTCTTC. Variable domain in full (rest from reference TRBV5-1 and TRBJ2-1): KAGVTQTPRYLIKTRGQQVTLSCSPISGHRSVSWYQQTPGQGLQFLFEYFSETQRNKGNFPGRFSGRQFSNSRSEMNVSTLELGDSALYLCASSLATPLAAIYNEQFFGPGTRLTVL.